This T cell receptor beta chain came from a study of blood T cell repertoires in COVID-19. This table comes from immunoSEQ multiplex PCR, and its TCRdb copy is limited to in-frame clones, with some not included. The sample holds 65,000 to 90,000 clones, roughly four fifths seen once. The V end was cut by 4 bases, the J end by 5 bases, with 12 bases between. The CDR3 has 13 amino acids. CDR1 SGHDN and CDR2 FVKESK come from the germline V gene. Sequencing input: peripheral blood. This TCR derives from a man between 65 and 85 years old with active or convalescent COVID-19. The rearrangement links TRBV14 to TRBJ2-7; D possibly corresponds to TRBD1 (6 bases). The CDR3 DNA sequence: TGTGCCAGCAGCCTTTACAGGGTCCACGAGCAGTACTTC. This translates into CASSLYRVHEQYF.